A single sample is the source of the 27 T cell receptor beta chains below, sequenced in a study of response to subunit inactivated influenza vaccine. TCRdb re-called the RT-PCR reads with MiXCR, one entry per CDR3 protein. The sample yields more than 600,000 distinct CDR3 sequences, roughly 18% seen once. The sequences come from PBMCs from blood, collected more than 4 days after vaccination. The receptors derive from a man aged 50 to 59 who received an inactivated influenza vaccine.

The CDR3 reads CASSFFGSSYNEQFF. The CDR3 bases are TGTGCCAGCAGCTTTTTCGGGAGCTCCTACAATGAGCAGTTCTTC. The rearrangement joins TRBV7-2 to TRBJ2-1; D possibly corresponds to TRBD2 (6 bases). CDR1 is SGHTA and CDR2 is FQGNSA in the germline V gene. The CDR3 spans 15 residues. V lost 3 bases to trimming and J lost 0 bases, with 9 bases between them.

This clonotype was detected a few times. The genes are TRBV6-2 or TRBV6-3 and TRBJ1-1; TRBD1 matches 8 bases. V lost 6 bases and J lost 0; bases outside the gene matches: 12. The CDR3 totals 17 residues. The germline V gene has CDR1 MNHEY and CDR2 SVGEGT. The CDR3 region is CASRRSGTGFMNTEAFF. CDR3 coding DNA: TGTGCCAGCAGGCGCTCAGGGACAGGATTCATGAACACTGAAGCTTTCTTT.

This clonotype was seen only a few times. This chain joins TRBV10-3 and TRBJ1-5; D possibly corresponds to TRBD1 (6 bases). Trimming cost V 2 bases and J 5 bases, with 13 bases left between them. Per the germline V gene, CDR1 is ENHRY and CDR2 is SYGVKD. This CDR3 contains 15 residues. DNA of the CDR3: TGTGCCATCAGTGAGACTACAGGGAGCTATCAGCCCCAGCATTTT. Protein sequence: CAISETTGSYQPQHF.

This clonotype came up a few times. V and J are TRBV20-1 and TRBJ1-6; D not resolved. Trimming removed 6 bases from V and 7 bases from J, with 13 bases in between. The CDR3 is 13 amino acids. Germline CDR1 and CDR2: DFQATT and SNEGSKA (reference sequence). This chain's CDR3 is CSALWRANSPLHF. The CDR3, as DNA: TGCAGTGCGTTGTGGCGGGCCAATTCACCCCTCCACTTT.

This clonotype has a handful of counts. The CDR3 is CASSAIQGSEAFF. The CDR3 DNA follows: TGTGCCAGCAGCGCTATACAGGGGTCTGAAGCTTTCTTT. V and J are TRBV12-3 or TRBV12-4 and TRBJ1-1; the match to TRBD1 covers 7 bases. This CDR3 contains 13 residues. V lost 6 bases and J lost 6; bases outside the gene matches: 7.

This sequence joins TRBV20-1 and TRBJ2-3; 9 bases fit TRBD2. The ends lost 0 bases at V and 8 bases at J; junction bases unmatched: 9. CDR1 and CDR2 from the germline V gene are DFQATT and SNEGSKA (reference sequence). CDR3 length: 15 residues. CDR3 sequence: CSARDQRGVRVTQYF. The CDR3 DNA follows: TGCAGTGCTAGAGACCAGCGGGGGGTTAGAGTTACGCAGTATTTT.

This clonotype was counted only a few times. This chain links TRBV5-1 with TRBJ2-3, with D possibly matching TRBD2 (5 bases). V lost 2 bases, J lost 3 bases, and 7 bases lay in between. Germline values: CDR1 SGHRS, CDR2 YFSETQ. This CDR3 has 13 amino acids. The CDR3 bases are TGCGCCAGCAGCTTATGGGAGACAGATACGCAGTATTTT. Translating it yields CASSLWETDTQYF.

The table lists this clonotype with many counts. The rearrangement links TRBV10-3 to TRBJ1-2; 8 positions agree with TRBD1. This CDR3 is 16 amino acids long. V shed 3 bases, J shed 3 bases, and the junction held 9 bases outside the gene matches. Germline lookup yields CDR1 ENHRY and CDR2 SYGVKD. The CDR3 protein is CAISDNRGTSHYGYTF. The CDR3, as DNA: TGTGCCATCAGTGACAACAGGGGGACCTCCCACTATGGCTACACCTTC.

This clonotype has a single count. The rearrangement uses TRBV20-1 and TRBJ2-3; D uncertain. This CDR3 comprises 14 residues. Germline V gene data show CDR1 as DFQATT and CDR2 as SNEGSKA (reference sequence). V lost 3 bases and J lost 2, with 12 bases in between. CDR3 region: CSARTPHLTDTQYF. In DNA, the CDR3 is TGCAGTGCTAGGACCCCCCACCTCACAGATACGCAGTATTTT.

The chain joins TRBV11-2 to TRBJ2-7; D is unresolved. CDR1 SGHAT and CDR2 FQNNGV come from the germline V gene. The CDR3 is 15 amino acids. V gave up 1 base and J gave up 4 bases, with 14 bases separating them. The CDR3 region has the DNA TGTGCCAGCAGCTTAGGAAGGGCCCTCATATACGAGCAGTACTTC. It is translated as CASSLGRALIYEQYF.

The sample holds a few counts of this clonotype. This chain connects TRBV7-2 to TRBJ2-3; D is perhaps TRBD2 (6 bases). The CDR3 spans 13 residues. V was trimmed by 7 bases and J by 4 bases, leaving 12 bases between them. Per the germline V gene, CDR1 is SGHTA and CDR2 is FQGNSA. CDR3 residues: CASINSGADTQYF. Written as DNA, the CDR3 is TGTGCCAGCATCAATTCGGGGGCAGATACGCAGTATTTT.

This clonotype was seen only a few times. The gene calls are TRBV4-2 and TRBJ2-1; TRBD2 is a possible D gene (6 bases). Per germline, CDR1 LGHNA and CDR2 YNFKEQ. The CDR3 loop spans 16 amino acids. V was clipped by 4 bases and J by 5 bases, with 18 bases between them. The CDR3 DNA reads TGTGCCAGCAGCCCCCTACGGGGGTTTAACGACAATGAGCAGTTCTTC. Amino acids: CASSPLRGFNDNEQFF.

This clonotype was observed a few times. For the CDR3, the DNA is TGCAGTGCTAGACTGCCCACTAGCGGGAAAGACGAGCAGTACTTC. As protein: CSARLPTSGKDEQYF. The chain links TRBV20-1 to TRBJ2-7; TRBD2 matches at 10 bases. The germline V gene has CDR1 DFQATT and CDR2 SNEGSKA (reference sequence). This CDR3 is built from 15 residues. V dropped 2 bases and J dropped 5; count of bases not matched to a gene: 9.

Concerning this clonotype itself: This clone may be a read error of a much larger clone one base away. V gene TRBV12-3 or TRBV12-4 combines with J gene TRBJ2-1, with a weak D call TRBD1 (5 bases). This CDR3 contains 12 residues. V lost 8 bases and J 6 bases, leaving 11 bases between the germline ends. CDR3 sequence (DNA): TGTGCCAGCGGAAGGACATGCAATGAGCAGTTCTTC. Translating gives CASGRTCNEQFF.

This clonotype was recorded at least ten times. The genes are TRBV4-3 and TRBJ2-5; the match to TRBD1 covers 7 bases. Trimming took 1 base from V and 5 from J; bases not matched to a gene: 4. The CDR3 spans 14 residues. Germline V gene data show CDR1 as LGHNA and CDR2 as YSLEER. The CDR3 reads CASSQGQGLETQYF. The DNA for the CDR3 is TGCGCCAGCAGCCAAGGACAGGGTTTGGAGACCCAGTACTTC.

This clonotype was detected ten times or more. This chain joins TRBV20-1 and TRBJ2-3; no firm D call. Germline V gene lookup returns CDR1 DFQATT and CDR2 SNEGSKA (reference sequence). CDR3 length: 15 residues. With 6 bases removed from V and 4 bases from J, the gap between germline ends came to 20 bases. In DNA form, the CDR3 reads TGCAGTGCCACGCGCGGCAGTCTCTCGGCAGATACGCAGTATTTT. It translates to CSATRGSLSADTQYF.

In its sample, this clonotype was seen many times. This CDR3 reads CASSYSSAWGLNTEAFF. The CDR3 DNA reads TGTGCCAGCAGTTACTCGAGTGCTTGGGGGCTGAACACTGAAGCTTTCTTT. This chain connects TRBV6-5 to TRBJ1-1; TRBD1 might be the D (6 bases). The CDR3 is made up of 17 amino acids. The ends were cut back, 0 bases at V and 0 bases at J, with 14 bases in the middle. Looked up from germline, CDR1 is MNHEY and CDR2 is SVGAGI.

This clonotype occurred a few times. This sequence joins TRBV12-3 or TRBV12-4 and TRBJ1-1, with a weak D call TRBD1 (6 bases). The CDR3 is made up of 15 amino acids. Deletions cut 5 bases from V and 3 bases from J, with 16 bases between. CDR3 in amino acids: CASSAQPGAHTEAFF. CDR3 coding DNA: TGTGCCAGCAGTGCCCAGCCAGGGGCTCACACTGAAGCTTTCTTT.

A few counts support this clonotype. The chain is built from TRBV6-1 and TRBJ1-5; TRBD1 matches at 7 bases. Trimming at V came to 7 bases and at J to 0 bases, leaving 6 bases not matched to a gene. This CDR3 is 15 amino acids long. Germline loops: CDR1 MNHNS, CDR2 SASEGT. The CDR3 is CASTPNRGSNQPQHF. CDR3 bases: TGTGCCAGCACCCCGAACAGGGGTAGCAATCAGCCCCAGCATTTT.

The chain couples TRBV6-1 to TRBJ2-5; no definite D call. The V and J ends lost 4 bases and 3 bases respectively, with 9 bases between them. Per the germline V gene, CDR1 is MNHNS and CDR2 is SASEGT. The CDR3 sequence is 13 residues long. CDR3 amino acids: CASSVSQEETQYF. The CDR3 coding sequence is TGTGCCAGCAGTGTGTCGCAAGAAGAGACCCAGTACTTC.

This clonotype has a handful of counts. The chain has TRBV2 and TRBJ2-3, with no clear D. Trimming cost V 6 bases and J 1 base, with 11 bases left between them. Germline CDR1 and CDR2: SNHLY and FYNNEI. This CDR3 contains 14 residues. In DNA form, the CDR3 reads TGTGCCAGCAGGTTGGCTTCACGCACAGATACGCAGTATTTT. It specifies CASRLASRTDTQYF.

The rearrangement links TRBV20-1 to TRBJ2-6; no clear D gene. V gave up 0 bases and J gave up 5 bases, with 2 bases separating them. This CDR3 is 12 amino acids long. Germline loops: CDR1 DFQATT, CDR2 SNEGSKA (reference sequence). The CDR3 region has the DNA TGCAGTGCTAGAGATAGGGCCAACGTCCTGACTTTC. This codes for CSARDRANVLTF.

The V gene is TRBV7-2, the J gene TRBJ2-7, with TRBD2 identical over 9 bases. V was clipped by 4 bases and J by 2 bases; unmatched bases: 6. Germline values: CDR1 SGHTA, CDR2 FQGNSA. The CDR3 covers 15 residues. The CDR3, as DNA: TGTGCCAGCAGCTATACCGGGACTAGCCCCTACGAGCAGTACTTC. Its protein product is CASSYTGTSPYEQYF.

The V gene is TRBV20-1, the J gene TRBJ2-1, with 8 bases fitting TRBD2. Germline CDR1 is DFQATT and CDR2 is SNEGSKA (reference sequence). V trimming: 1 base; J trimming: 5 bases; junction bases outside the gene matches: 7. The CDR3 runs to 15 residues. The CDR3 bases are TGCAGTGCTAGAGTCCCAGCGGGAGCTAACAATGAGCAGTTCTTC. Amino acid sequence: CSARVPAGANNEQFF.

This rearrangement joins TRBV3-1 to TRBJ1-5; 7 bases agree with TRBD1. Germline V CDR1 and CDR2: LGHDT, YNNKEL (reference sequence). The CDR3 consists of 14 residues. After removal of 2 bases from V and 6 bases from J, the junction contained 4 bases not matched to a gene. CDR3 bases: TGTGCCAGCAGCCAACAGGGGGGTGTTCAGCCCCAGCATTTT. This sequence encodes CASSQQGGVQPQHF.

A few counts support this clonotype. The rearrangement links TRBV20-1 to TRBJ2-3; no clear D. V lost 6 bases to trimming and J lost 4 bases, with 5 bases between them. Germline CDR1 reads DFQATT; CDR2 reads SNEGSKA (reference sequence). The CDR3 is 10 amino acids. The CDR3 is CSAFSDTQYF. The CDR3 DNA sequence: TGCAGTGCCTTTTCAGATACGCAGTATTTT.

This clonotype was seen ten or more times. The V and J genes are TRBV20-1 and TRBJ2-3, with 9 bases fitting TRBD1. Germline-derived CDR1 and CDR2 are DFQATT and SNEGSKA (reference sequence). V shed 6 bases and J 2 bases; nucleotides not matched to a gene: 18. The CDR3 has 18 amino acids. The CDR3 DNA follows: TGCAGTGCAACCGGGACAGGGACGGGTCAGCCCTCCACAGATACGCAGTATTTT. Protein sequence: CSATGTGTGQPSTDTQYF.